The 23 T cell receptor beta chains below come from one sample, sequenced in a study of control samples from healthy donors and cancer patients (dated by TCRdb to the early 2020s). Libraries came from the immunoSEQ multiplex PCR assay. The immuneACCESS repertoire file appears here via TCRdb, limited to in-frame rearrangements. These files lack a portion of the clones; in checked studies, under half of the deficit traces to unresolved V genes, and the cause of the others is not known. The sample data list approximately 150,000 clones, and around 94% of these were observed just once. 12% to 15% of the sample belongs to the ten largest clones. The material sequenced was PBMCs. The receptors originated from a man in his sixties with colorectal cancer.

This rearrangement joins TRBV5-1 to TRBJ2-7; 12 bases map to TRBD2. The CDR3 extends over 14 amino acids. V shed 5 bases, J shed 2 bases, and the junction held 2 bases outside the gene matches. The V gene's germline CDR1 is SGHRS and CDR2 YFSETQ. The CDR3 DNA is TGCGCCAGCAGTCTAGCGGGGGGGCCCTACGAGCAGTACTTC. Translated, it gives CASSLAGGPYEQYF.

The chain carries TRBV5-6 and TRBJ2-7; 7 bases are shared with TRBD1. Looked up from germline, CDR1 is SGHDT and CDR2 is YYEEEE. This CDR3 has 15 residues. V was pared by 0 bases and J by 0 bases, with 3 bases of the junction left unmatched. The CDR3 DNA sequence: TGTGCCAGCAGCTTGGGAAGGGGGCGCTCCTACGAGCAGTACTTC. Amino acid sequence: CASSLGRGRSYEQYF.

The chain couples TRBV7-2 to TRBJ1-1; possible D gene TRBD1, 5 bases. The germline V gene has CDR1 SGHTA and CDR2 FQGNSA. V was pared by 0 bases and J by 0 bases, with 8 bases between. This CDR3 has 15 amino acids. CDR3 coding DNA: TGTGCCAGCAGCTTAGCGGAGGGGATGAACACTGAAGCTTTCTTT. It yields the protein CASSLAEGMNTEAFF. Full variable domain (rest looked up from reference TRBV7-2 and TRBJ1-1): GAGVSQSPSNKVTEKGKDVELRCDPISGHTALYWYRQSLGQGLEFLIYFQGNSAPDKSGLPSDRFSAERTGGSVSTLTIQRTQQEDSAVYLCASSLAEGMNTEAFFGQGTRLTVV.

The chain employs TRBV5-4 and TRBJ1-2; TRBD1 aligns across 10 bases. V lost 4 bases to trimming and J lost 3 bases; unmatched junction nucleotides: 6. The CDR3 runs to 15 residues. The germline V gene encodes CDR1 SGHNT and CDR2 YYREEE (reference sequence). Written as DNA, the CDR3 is TGTGCCAGCAGCCCGACAGGGGGCGAGCACTATGGCTACACCTTC. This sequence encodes CASSPTGGEHYGYTF. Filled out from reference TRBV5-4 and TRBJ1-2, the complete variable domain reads ETGVTQSPTHLIKTRGQQVTLRCSSQSGHNTVSWYQQALGQGPQFIFQYYREEENGRGNFPPRFSGLQFPNYSSELNVNALELDDSALYLCASSPTGGEHYGYTFGSGTRLTVV.

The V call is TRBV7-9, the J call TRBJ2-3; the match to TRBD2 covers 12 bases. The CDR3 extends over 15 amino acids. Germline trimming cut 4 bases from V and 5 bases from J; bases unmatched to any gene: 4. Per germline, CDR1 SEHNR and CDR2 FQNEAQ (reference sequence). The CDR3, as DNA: TGTGCCAGCAGCTACGGACTAGCGGGGTTAGATACGCAGTATTTT. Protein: CASSYGLAGLDTQYF. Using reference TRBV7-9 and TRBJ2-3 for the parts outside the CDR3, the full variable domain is DTGVSQNPRHKITKRGQNVTFRCDPISEHNRLYWYRQTLGQGPEFLTYFQNEAQLEKSRLLSDRFSAERPKGSFSTLEIQRTEQGDSAMYLCASSYGLAGLDTQYFGPGTRLTVL.

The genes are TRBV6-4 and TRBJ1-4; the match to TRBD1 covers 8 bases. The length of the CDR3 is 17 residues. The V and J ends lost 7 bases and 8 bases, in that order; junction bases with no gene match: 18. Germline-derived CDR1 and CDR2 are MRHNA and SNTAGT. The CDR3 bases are TGTGCCAGCATTGGACCGGGACAGGTAAGGGGGGAGGAAAAACTGTTTTTT. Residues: CASIGPGQVRGEEKLFF.

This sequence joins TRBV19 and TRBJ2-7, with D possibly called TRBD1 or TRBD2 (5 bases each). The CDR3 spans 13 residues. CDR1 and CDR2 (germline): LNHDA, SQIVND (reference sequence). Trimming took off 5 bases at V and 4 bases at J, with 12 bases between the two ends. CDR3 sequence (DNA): TGTGCCAGTAGTGGGGACCTTTCTTACGAGCAGTACTTC. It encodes CASSGDLSYEQYF.

In DNA form, the CDR3 reads TGTGCCAGCAGCCGACAGACAGGGGCTCTAGCTGGGGCCAACGTCCTGACTTTC. Its translation is CASSRQTGALAGANVLTF. The chain is built from TRBV6-6 and TRBJ2-6; 8 positions match TRBD1. V trimming: 6 bases; J trimming: 2 bases; junction bases outside the gene matches: 12. The CDR3 runs 18 residues. Germline V lookup: CDR1 MNHNY, CDR2 SVGAGI (reference sequence).

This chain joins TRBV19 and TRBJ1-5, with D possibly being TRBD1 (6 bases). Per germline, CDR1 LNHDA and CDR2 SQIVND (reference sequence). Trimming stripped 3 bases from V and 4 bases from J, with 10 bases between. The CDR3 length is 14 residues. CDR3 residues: CASSIIGGNQPQHF. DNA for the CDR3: TGTGCCAGTAGTATTATAGGGGGGAATCAGCCCCAGCATTTT. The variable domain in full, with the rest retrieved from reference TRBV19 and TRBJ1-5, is DGGITQSPKYLFRKEGQNVTLSCEQNLNHDAMYWYRQDPGQGLRLIYYSQIVNDFQKGDIAEGYSVSREKKESFPLTVTSAQKNPTAFYLCASSIIGGNQPQHFGDGTRLSIL.

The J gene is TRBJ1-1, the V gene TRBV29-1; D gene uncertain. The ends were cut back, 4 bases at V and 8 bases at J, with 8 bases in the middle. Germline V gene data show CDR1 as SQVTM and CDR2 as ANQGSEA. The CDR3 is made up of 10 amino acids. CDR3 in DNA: TGCAGCGTTGGTTCCAGGGAAGCTTTCTTT. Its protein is CSVGSREAFF.

Here the CDR3 DNA reads TGTGCCAGTAGTATAGCGTGGGGGGATGAGCAGTTCTTC. Translated, it gives CASSIAWGDEQFF. This chain uses TRBV19 with TRBJ2-1; maybe TRBD2 (6 bases). The germline V and J ends were trimmed by 1 base and 8 bases, with 9 bases remaining between them. The CDR3 runs to 13 residues. CDR1 and CDR2 from the germline V gene are LNHDA and SQIVND (reference sequence).

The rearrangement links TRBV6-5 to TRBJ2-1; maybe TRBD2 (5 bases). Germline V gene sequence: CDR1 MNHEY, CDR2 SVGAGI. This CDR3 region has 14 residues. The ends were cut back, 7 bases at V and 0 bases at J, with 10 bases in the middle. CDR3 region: CASTPGSSYNEQFF. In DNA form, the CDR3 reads TGTGCCAGCACCCCTGGGAGCTCCTACAATGAGCAGTTCTTC.

CDR3 protein: CATSPRDGAYEQYF. CDR3 DNA: TGTGCCACCAGCCCCCGGGACGGAGCCTACGAGCAGTACTTC. The gene calls are TRBV15 and TRBJ2-7; D possibly matches TRBD1 or TRBD2 (5 bases each). Germline V gives CDR1 LNHNV, CDR2 YYDKDF (reference sequence). The germline V and J ends were trimmed by 5 bases and 2 bases, with 13 bases remaining between them. This CDR3 is built from 14 residues.

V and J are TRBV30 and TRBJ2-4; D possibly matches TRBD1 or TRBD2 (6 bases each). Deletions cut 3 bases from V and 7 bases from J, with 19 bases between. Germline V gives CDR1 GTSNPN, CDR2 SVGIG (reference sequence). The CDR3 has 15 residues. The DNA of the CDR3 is TGTGCCTGGAGCGTCCCCTTGGGGGCGGGGAACATTCAGTACTTC. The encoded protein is CAWSVPLGAGNIQYF.

The CDR3 here is CASTVAGNTEAFF. The CDR3 region has the DNA TGTGCCAGCACGGTAGCCGGGAACACTGAAGCTTTCTTT. The J gene is TRBJ1-1, the V gene TRBV2; the D is unclear. Trimming removed 7 bases from V and 1 base from J, with 10 bases in between. CDR1 SNHLY and CDR2 FYNNEI come from the germline V gene. The CDR3 loop spans 13 amino acids.

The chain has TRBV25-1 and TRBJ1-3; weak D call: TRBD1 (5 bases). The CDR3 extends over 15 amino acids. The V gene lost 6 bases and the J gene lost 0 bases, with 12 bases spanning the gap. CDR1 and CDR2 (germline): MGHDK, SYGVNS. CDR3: CASSERGFSGNTIYF. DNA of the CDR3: TGTGCCAGCAGCGAAAGGGGTTTCTCTGGAAACACCATATATTTT.

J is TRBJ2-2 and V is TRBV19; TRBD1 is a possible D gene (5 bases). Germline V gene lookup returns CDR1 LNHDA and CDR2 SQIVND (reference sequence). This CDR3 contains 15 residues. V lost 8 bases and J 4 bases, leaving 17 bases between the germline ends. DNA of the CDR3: TGTGCCAGTGAACCCTCGGACATGCCCACCGGGGAGCTGTTTTTT. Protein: CASEPSDMPTGELFF.

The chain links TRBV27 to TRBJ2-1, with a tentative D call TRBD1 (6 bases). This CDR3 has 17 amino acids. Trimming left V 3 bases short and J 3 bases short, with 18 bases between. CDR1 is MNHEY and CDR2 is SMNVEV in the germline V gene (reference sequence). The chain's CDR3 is CASSFQTGRQHYNEQFF. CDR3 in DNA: TGTGCCAGCAGTTTTCAGACAGGCAGACAACACTACAATGAGCAGTTCTTC.

CDR3 nucleotides: TGTGCCATCAGTGAGTCGAGGGCTAGCGGGGGGGCCGGCATTGATGAGCAGTTCTTC. Its protein is CAISESRASGGAGIDEQFF. The chain uses TRBV10-3 and TRBJ2-1; 12 nucleotides match TRBD2. The CDR3 length is 19 residues. Germline V gene data show CDR1 as ENHRY and CDR2 as SYGVKD. The V gene end was trimmed by 0 bases and the J gene end by 8 bases; junction bases not matched to a gene: 14.

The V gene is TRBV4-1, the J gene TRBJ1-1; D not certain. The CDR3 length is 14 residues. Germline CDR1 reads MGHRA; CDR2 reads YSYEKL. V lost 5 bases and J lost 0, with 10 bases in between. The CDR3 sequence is CASSAQTMNTEAFF. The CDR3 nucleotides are TGCGCCAGCAGCGCACAGACCATGAACACTGAAGCTTTCTTT.

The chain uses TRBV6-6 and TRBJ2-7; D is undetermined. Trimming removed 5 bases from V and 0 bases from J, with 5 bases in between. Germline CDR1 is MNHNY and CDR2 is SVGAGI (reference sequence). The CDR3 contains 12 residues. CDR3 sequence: CASSDPSYEQYF. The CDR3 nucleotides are TGTGCCAGCAGTGACCCCTCCTACGAGCAGTACTTC.

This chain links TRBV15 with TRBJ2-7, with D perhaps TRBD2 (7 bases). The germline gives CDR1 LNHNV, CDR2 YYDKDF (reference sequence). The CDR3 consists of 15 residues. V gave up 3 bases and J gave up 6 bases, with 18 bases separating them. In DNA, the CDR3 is TGTGCCACCAGCAGGGGCTTGGGGGGGGCCCTCGAGCAGTACTTC. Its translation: CATSRGLGGALEQYF.

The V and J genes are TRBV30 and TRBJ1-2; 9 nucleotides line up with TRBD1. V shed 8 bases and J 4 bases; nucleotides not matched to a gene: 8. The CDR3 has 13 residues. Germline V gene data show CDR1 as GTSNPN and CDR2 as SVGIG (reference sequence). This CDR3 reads CARNPGQGYGYTF. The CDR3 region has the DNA TGTGCCCGAAACCCGGGACAGGGCTATGGCTACACCTTC. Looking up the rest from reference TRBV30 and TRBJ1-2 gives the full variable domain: SQTIHQWPATLVQPVGSPLSLECTVEGTSNPNLYWYRQAAGRGLQLLFYSVGIGQISSEVPQNLSASRPQDRQFILSSKKLLLSDSGFYLCARNPGQGYGYTFGSGTRLTVV.